These T cell receptor beta chains were read from a single sample in a study of cytomegalovirus exposure and HLA in healthy donors. The method was immunoSEQ multiplex PCR; TCRdb's version includes in-frame clones alone and lacks a portion of them. Among approximately 62,000 clones listed, about 91% were seen once. Sequences were obtained from PBMCs. The receptors here all came from a woman younger than 35 in good health and CMV-seronegative. Both conserved end residues are part of each CDR3. Fields, in order: CDR3 DNA, CDR3 protein, D gene, J gene, V gene, clone size. D genes are given only for firm matches. A row's size may be missing; if present it is once, few, many or a size class.

TGTGCCAGCAGCCGGGGACAGGGGTTTTATTCACCCCTCCACTTT | CASSRGQGFYSPLHF | TRBD1 | TRBJ1-6 | TRBV6-5 | -
TGCGCCAGCAGCTTGAGGTCGGGGACAGGGTCCGGGGAGCTGTTTTTT | CASSLRSGTGSGELFF | TRBD1 | TRBJ2-2 | TRBV5-1 | -
TGCAGCGTTATAGGGGCCACCGGGGAGCTGTTTTTT | CSVIGATGELFF | - | TRBJ2-2 | TRBV29-1 | -
TGTGCCAGTCAGGTCCAGGACACCACCTACGAGCAGTACTTC | CASQVQDTTYEQYF | - | TRBJ2-7 | TRBV28 | -
TGTGCCAGCAGTCCAGGGGACAGGACCGGGGAGCTGTTTTTT | CASSPGDRTGELFF | TRBD1 | TRBJ2-2 | TRBV27 | -
TGTGCCAGCTCCCGGCGCGTACAGGGAGTTAACACTGAAGCTTTCTTT | CASSRRVQGVNTEAFF | - | TRBJ1-1 | TRBV19 | -
TGTGCCAGCAGTTACGGGTCAGGGATGAGTGAAAAACTGTTTTTT | CASSYGSGMSEKLFF | - | TRBJ1-4 | TRBV6-5 | few
TGTGCCAGCAGCCCGCCCAGCTCTGGGGCCAACGTCCTGACTTTC | CASSPPSSGANVLTF | - | TRBJ2-6 | TRBV7-9 | -
TGCGCCAGCAGCTTGGGACAGGGCGGGGATGAGCAGTTCTTC | CASSLGQGGDEQFF | - | TRBJ2-1 | TRBV5-1 | -
TGTGCCAGCAGCCCAACCAGGACTAGCGGATACAATGAGCAGTTCTTC | CASSPTRTSGYNEQFF | TRBD2 | TRBJ2-1 | TRBV7-2 | -
TGTGCCACCAGCAGAGGAGGCGCTGGCTACACCTTC | CATSRGGAGYTF | - | TRBJ1-2 | TRBV15 | -
TGTGCCACCAGCAGGACCGGGGTGGGGAATGCAGATACGCAGTATTTT | CATSRTGVGNADTQYF | - | TRBJ2-3 | TRBV15 | -
TGTGCCAGCAGTTACTCGATGGGAGGTGACCCAAAACTGTTTTTT | CASSYSMGGDPKLFF | - | TRBJ1-4 | TRBV6-5 | -
TGTGCCAGCAGTCTTGTATCTGGGGCCAACGTCCTGACTTTC | CASSLVSGANVLTF | - | TRBJ2-6 | TRBV27 | -
TGCGCCAGCAGCCAAGACCTAGGGGGTCAAGAGACCCAGTACTTC | CASSQDLGGQETQYF | - | TRBJ2-5 | TRBV4-1 | -
TGTGCCAGCAGCAAGGGACAGCTGAACACTGAAGCTTTCTTT | CASSKGQLNTEAFF | TRBD1 | TRBJ1-1 | TRBV9 | -
TGTGCCAGCAGCCCCCTAGCGGGAGTGCCCCACGAGCAGTACTTC | CASSPLAGVPHEQYF | TRBD2 | TRBJ2-7 | TRBV9 | -
TGTGCCAGCAGCTCAAAGGGACAGGGAAGGCAGTTCTTC | CASSSKGQGRQFF | TRBD1 | TRBJ2-1 | TRBV13 | -
TGTGCCAGCAGTGAAGCGCTGGCTGATTCCTACGAGCAGTACTTC | CASSEALADSYEQYF | - | TRBJ2-7 | TRBV6-1 | -
TGCAGCGTTGTCCCAGGGGGCTACGAGCAGTACTTC | CSVVPGGYEQYF | TRBD1 | TRBJ2-7 | TRBV29-1 | -
TGTGCCAGCAGCTTAGCGGGGGGACTAGCGGGGGGGCCAACAGATACGCAGTATTTT | CASSLAGGLAGGPTDTQYF | TRBD2 | TRBJ2-3 | TRBV7-8 | -
TGTGCCAGCAGGGGGACTAGCGGGAGTGTTGAGCAGTTCTTC | CASRGTSGSVEQFF | TRBD2 | TRBJ2-1 | TRBV6-1 | -
TGTGCCAGCAGTTCCTCCCAGGATTCGGATGGCTACACCTTC | CASSSSQDSDGYTF | - | TRBJ1-2 | TRBV6-5 | -
TGTGCCAGCAGCTCCTTGAGTAGCGGGGGAACCGGGGAGCTGTTTTTT | CASSSLSSGGTGELFF | TRBD2 | TRBJ2-2 | TRBV7-3 | once
TGTGCCAGCAGTTTAACAGGGACGGCTTCCTACGAGCAGTACTTC | CASSLTGTASYEQYF | - | TRBJ2-7 | TRBV11-2 | -
TGCGCCAGCAGCCAAGGACAGGTGGGGAACAATGAGCAGTTCTTC | CASSQGQVGNNEQFF | - | TRBJ2-1 | TRBV4-1 | few
TGTGCCAGCAGCTTCCCCGCCAGGGCAGGAAACACCATATATTTT | CASSFPARAGNTIYF | - | TRBJ1-3 | TRBV7-9 | -
TGTGCCAGCAGCTTAGCTTCCGGACTAGCGGGAAACATCAATGAGCAGTTCTTC | CASSLASGLAGNINEQFF | TRBD2 | TRBJ2-1 | TRBV7-2 | once
TGTGCCAGCAGTTACTCCGTGGGAGCTGAAGCTTTCTTT | CASSYSVGAEAFF | - | TRBJ1-1 | TRBV6-5 | -
TGTGCCACCAGCAGAGCCAGGGGGGCCCTAGAGCAGTTCTTC | CATSRARGALEQFF | - | TRBJ2-1 | TRBV15 | once
TGTGCCAGCAGCTTAGCCGGGAGTGAGCAGTTCTTC | CASSLAGSEQFF | - | TRBJ2-1 | TRBV7-6 | -
TGTGCCAGCAGTTTAGCGACAGGGAATATCGGTGGCTACACCTTC | CASSLATGNIGGYTF | TRBD1 | TRBJ1-2 | TRBV27 | -
TGTGCCAGCAGTTCCTGGGGTAGCGGGAGGGCCCGTGAGACCCAGTACTTC | CASSSWGSGRARETQYF | TRBD2 | TRBJ2-5 | TRBV28 | once
TGTGCCAGCAGTGTCGCCGGGAGCTCCTATAATTCACCCCTCCACTTT | CASSVAGSSYNSPLHF | - | TRBJ1-6 | TRBV28 | -
TGTGCCAGCAACTTATTCAGGGATTACGAGCAGTACTTC | CASNLFRDYEQYF | - | TRBJ2-7 | TRBV5-6 | -
TGTGCCAGCAGTCCCGGGACAACTATCTACGAGCAGTACTTC | CASSPGTTIYEQYF | - | TRBJ2-7 | TRBV6-6 | -
TGCGCCAGCAGTTCCGGGACTAGAGATACGCAGTATTTT | CASSSGTRDTQYF | TRBD2 | TRBJ2-3 | TRBV10-1 | -
TGTGCCAGCAGTTTGGCGGGTGAAACCGGGGAGCTGTTTTTT | CASSLAGETGELFF | - | TRBJ2-2 | TRBV25-1 | medium-sized
TGTGCCAGCAGTTTATGGGGGGGAGCAACTAATGAAAAACTGTTTTTT | CASSLWGGATNEKLFF | - | TRBJ1-4 | TRBV28 | -
TGTGCCAGCAGTACCAGGGACACCCTCACTGAAGCTTTCTTT | CASSTRDTLTEAFF | - | TRBJ1-1 | TRBV28 | -
TGTGCCAGCAGTTACCCGGGACAAATGGAGCAGTACTTC | CASSYPGQMEQYF | - | TRBJ2-7 | TRBV6-5 | -